This passage covers 26 T cell receptor beta chains from one sample sequenced in a study of T cell responses to AZD1222 COVID-19 vaccine (dated by TCRdb to about 2021). The time point label, as the study defines it: baseline before first vaccination. Library prep was done by the immunoSEQ multiplex PCR assay. TCRdb's version of the immuneACCESS table is confined to in-frame rearrangements and falls short of the full clone set. An unresolved V gene accounts for under half of the shortfall where checked; the remainder is of unknown origin. This sample has 95,000 to 110,000 clones in its table, and 91% of those were observed once. About 20% of the sample goes to the ten largest clones. The material was peripheral blood, obtained on day 0 of AZD1222 vaccination. Receptor source: an adult in good health.

The chain recombines TRBV18 with TRBJ1-1; D perhaps matches TRBD1 (5 bases). The germline V gene encodes CDR1 KGHSH and CDR2 LQKENI. This CDR3 is 16 amino acids long. The V and J ends lost 1 base and 1 base respectively, with 13 bases between them. The DNA for the CDR3 is TGTGCCAGCTCACCACAGCGGGTCAGGGCGAACACTGAAGCTTTCTTT. It yields the protein CASSPQRVRANTEAFF.

The chain uses TRBV7-9 and TRBJ1-1; the D is unclear. The CDR3 runs 14 residues. The V gene lost 2 bases and the J gene lost 0 bases, with 7 bases spanning the gap. Germline values: CDR1 SEHNR, CDR2 FQNEAQ (reference sequence). The chain's CDR3 is CASSLRNMNTEAFF. The DNA of the CDR3 is TGTGCCAGCAGCTTACGAAACATGAACACTGAAGCTTTCTTT.

This clone was seen only once. The gene calls are TRBV3-1 (or the pseudogene TRBV3-2) and TRBJ1-5; D is unresolved. Trimming removed 0 bases from V and 0 bases from J, with 24 bases in between. Looked up from germline, CDR1 is LGHDT and CDR2 is YNNKEL (reference sequence). The CDR3 runs 21 residues. CDR3 region: CASSQEAPKGRVGPSNQPQHF. In DNA form, the CDR3 reads TGTGCCAGCAGCCAAGAAGCCCCAAAAGGGAGGGTTGGTCCTAGCAATCAGCCCCAGCATTTT.

V is TRBV11-1 and J is TRBJ1-2; no clear D gene. V was shortened by 1 base and J by 8 bases, with 14 bases between the two germline ends. In germline, CDR1 is SGHAT, CDR2 FQDESV (reference sequence). The CDR3 is 14 residues long. The CDR3 DNA reads as TGTGCCAGCAGCTTAGAGCATCCCCTGGTGGGCTACACCTTC. It codes for CASSLEHPLVGYTF.

The sample holds one count of this clone. The chain joins TRBV7-6 to TRBJ2-6, with D hard to call. From germline, CDR1 is SGHVS and CDR2 FNYEAQ. The CDR3 runs 15 residues. Trimming cost V 2 bases and J 0 bases, with 5 bases left between them. For the CDR3, the DNA is TGTGCCAGCAGCTTATACGCCTCTGGGGCCAACGTCCTGACTTTC. Its protein product is CASSLYASGANVLTF.

This chain connects TRBV6-2 or TRBV6-3 to TRBJ1-5, with a tentative D call TRBD1 (5 bases). Germline CDR1 MNHEY, CDR2 SVGEGT. The CDR3 runs to 15 residues. Trimming removed 0 bases from V and 6 bases from J, with 12 bases in between. CDR3: CASSYSGGVGQPQHF. The CDR3 bases are TGTGCCAGCAGTTACTCCGGGGGGGTCGGTCAGCCCCAGCATTTT.

The V call is TRBV7-2, the J call TRBJ1-1; D unresolved. The CDR3 spans 14 residues. Trimming stripped 0 bases from V and 5 bases from J, with 10 bases between. Germline loops: CDR1 SGHTA, CDR2 FQGNSA. CDR3 DNA: TGTGCCAGCAGCTTAGCCCCAGGAAGTACTGAAGCTTTCTTT. Its translation is CASSLAPGSTEAFF. Full variable domain (remainder filled in from reference TRBV7-2 and TRBJ1-1): GAGVSQSPSNKVTEKGKDVELRCDPISGHTALYWYRQSLGQGLEFLIYFQGNSAPDKSGLPSDRFSAERTGGSVSTLTIQRTQQEDSAVYLCASSLAPGSTEAFFGQGTRLTVV.

The chain links TRBV25-1 to TRBJ1-5; D unresolved. V was cut by 5 bases and J by 0 bases, with 5 bases left in between. CDR1 MGHDK and CDR2 SYGVNS come from the germline V gene. The CDR3 runs to 13 residues. CDR3 nucleotide sequence: TGTGCCAGCAGTTTTGGTAGCAATCAGCCCCAGCATTTT. Residues: CASSFGSNQPQHF.

The rearrangement joins TRBV30 to TRBJ1-4; D uncertain. Germline CDR1 and CDR2: GTSNPN and SVGIG (reference sequence). V lost 0 bases and J lost 7, with 3 bases in between. The CDR3 spans 11 residues. The chain's CDR3 is CAWSVGEKLFF. The CDR3 DNA reads as TGTGCCTGGAGTGTCGGTGAAAAACTGTTTTTT. The full variable domain, with the rest looked up from reference TRBV30 and TRBJ1-4, is SQTIHQWPATLVQPVGSPLSLECTVEGTSNPNLYWYRQAAGRGLQLLFYSVGIGQISSEVPQNLSASRPQDRQFILSSKKLLLSDSGFYLCAWSVGEKLFFGSGTQLSVL.

V is TRBV29-1 and J is TRBJ2-5, with D perhaps matching TRBD1 (6 bases). Germline V CDR1 and CDR2: SQVTM, ANQGSEA. The CDR3 sequence is 11 residues long. V was pared by 6 bases and J by 3 bases, with 8 bases between. The CDR3 DNA sequence: TGCAGCGTCCACAGGGAAGAGACCCAGTACTTC. Its protein product is CSVHREETQYF.

The chain carries TRBV3-1 (or the pseudogene TRBV3-2) and TRBJ2-7; possible D gene TRBD1, 5 bases. The CDR3 consists of 15 residues. CDR1 and CDR2 (germline): LGHDT, YNNKEL (reference sequence). The ends were cut back, 1 base at V and 4 bases at J, with 14 bases in the middle. CDR3 protein: CASSQGGQGVYEQYF. The CDR3 DNA sequence: TGTGCCAGCAGCCAAGGGGGCCAGGGTGTGTACGAGCAGTACTTC.

This clone was detected once. The chain employs TRBV9 and TRBJ2-7, with 7 bases lining up with TRBD2. Germline V gene lookup returns CDR1 SGDLS and CDR2 YYNGEE. This CDR3 has 15 residues. V was pared by 6 bases and J by 5 bases, with 14 bases of the junction left unmatched. CDR3 nucleotides: TGTGCCAGCAACAGACTAGCCGGGCTTTGGGACGAGCAGTACTTC. Amino acid sequence: CASNRLAGLWDEQYF.

V and J are TRBV19 and TRBJ1-6; a weak D match, TRBD1 (6 bases). The CDR3 has 13 residues. The ends were cut back, 3 bases at V and 9 bases at J, with 9 bases in the middle. CDR1 and CDR2 (germline): LNHDA, SQIVND (reference sequence). The CDR3 reads CASSIGGASPLHF. CDR3 DNA: TGTGCCAGTAGTATTGGGGGGGCTTCACCCCTCCACTTT.

On this clone: The junction shows a germline mismatch at one end, possibly a read error. The V gene is TRBV6-2 or TRBV6-3, the J gene TRBJ2-2; the D call may be TRBD1 or TRBD2 (5 bases each). Germline V CDR1 and CDR2: MNHEY, SVGEGT. The CDR3 consists of 16 residues. CDR3 DNA: TGTGCCAGCAGATACTCGGGACGGCAAAACACCGGGGAGCTGTTTTTT. It codes for CASRYSGRQNTGELFF.

The chain recombines TRBV6-6 with TRBJ1-6; the D is unclear. From germline, CDR1 is MNHNY and CDR2 SVGAGI (reference sequence). The CDR3 consists of 15 residues. V gave up 7 bases and J gave up 7 bases, with 17 bases separating them. This chain's CDR3 is CASNRPKIGNSPLHF. The CDR3 nucleotides read TGTGCCAGCAATAGACCTAAAATTGGCAATTCACCCCTCCACTTT.

The chain is built from TRBV7-2 and TRBJ2-2; possibly TRBD2 for D (5 bases). CDR1 and CDR2 from the germline V gene are SGHTA and FQGNSA. This CDR3 is built from 14 residues. V was clipped by 3 bases and J by 7 bases, with 12 bases between them. CDR3 in DNA: TGTGCCAGCAGCTTGAAGGAGGCAGTCGGGGAGCTGTTTTTT. It codes for CASSLKEAVGELFF. The full variable domain, in which reference TRBV7-2 and TRBJ2-2 provide the parts outside the CDR3, is GAGVSQSPSNKVTEKGKDVELRCDPISGHTALYWYRQSLGQGLEFLIYFQGNSAPDKSGLPSDRFSAERTGGSVSTLTIQRTQQEDSAVYLCASSLKEAVGELFFGEGSRLTVL.

The CDR3 loop reads CASSQVRGPYNEQFF. In nucleotides, the CDR3 is TGTGCCAGCAGCCAAGTAAGGGGCCCCTACAATGAGCAGTTCTTC. The rearrangement links TRBV14 to TRBJ2-1; possibly TRBD1 for D (5 bases). CDR1 SGHDN and CDR2 FVKESK come from the germline V gene. Trimming stripped 1 base from V and 2 bases from J, with 9 bases between. This CDR3 region has 15 residues.

The chain has TRBV13 and TRBJ2-3, with 8 bases lining up with TRBD1. CDR3 length: 14 amino acids. Germline assignment: CDR1 PRHDT and CDR2 FYEKMQ (reference sequence). Trimming at V came to 7 bases and at J to 2 bases, leaving 5 bases not matched to a gene. The CDR3 coding sequence is TGTGCCAGCAACGACAGGGGATTCACAGATACGCAGTATTTT. It encodes CASNDRGFTDTQYF.

The chain joins TRBV2 to TRBJ1-4; perhaps TRBD1 as D (6 bases). V was cut by 3 bases and J by 3 bases, with 11 bases left in between. CDR1 is SNHLY, CDR2 FYNNEI, per germline. The CDR3 runs 15 residues. The chain's CDR3 is CASSDRGAANEKLFF. In nucleotides, the CDR3 is TGTGCCAGCAGTGATAGGGGGGCAGCTAATGAAAAACTGTTTTTT.

This sequence joins TRBV7-9 and TRBJ1-1; D gene ambiguous. V lost 4 bases and J 1 base, leaving 16 bases between the germline ends. The CDR3 length is 16 residues. The germline CDR1 and CDR2 sequences are SEHNR and FQNEAQ (reference sequence). CDR3 DNA: TGTGCCAGCAGCTCGCCCGGTGACACCCCGAACACTGAAGCTTTCTTT. It codes for CASSSPGDTPNTEAFF.

J is TRBJ1-2 and V is TRBV5-4; TRBD1 is a possible D gene (6 bases). Germline V lookup: CDR1 SGHNT, CDR2 YYREEE (reference sequence). This CDR3 has 15 residues. V lost 3 bases to trimming and J lost 5 bases, with 17 bases between them. CDR3 protein: CASSSREETGYGYTF. CDR3 bases: TGTGCCAGCAGCTCGCGGGAAGAAACAGGGTATGGCTACACCTTC. The full variable domain, its missing parts supplied by reference TRBV5-4 and TRBJ1-2, is ETGVTQSPTHLIKTRGQQVTLRCSSQSGHNTVSWYQQALGQGPQFIFQYYREEENGRGNFPPRFSGLQFPNYSSELNVNALELDDSALYLCASSSREETGYGYTFGSGTRLTVV.

This chain joins TRBV19 and TRBJ1-2; TRBD1 matches 7 bases. Trimming took 3 bases from V and 3 from J; bases not matched to a gene: 4. The germline V gene encodes CDR1 LNHDA and CDR2 SQIVND (reference sequence). The CDR3 covers 14 residues. CDR3 in amino acids: CASSIQGVDYGYTF. The CDR3 DNA follows: TGTGCCAGTAGTATCCAGGGGGTAGACTATGGCTACACCTTC.

This clone was picked up one time. This sequence joins TRBV2 and TRBJ2-2, with a tentative D call TRBD1 (5 bases). Germline assignment: CDR1 SNHLY and CDR2 FYNNEI. V was trimmed by 3 bases and J by 3 bases, leaving 14 bases between them. CDR3 length: 16 residues. The DNA for the CDR3 is TGTGCCAGCAGTGACGGACAAAGAAGGGACACCGGGGAGCTGTTTTTT. As protein: CASSDGQRRDTGELFF.

This chain connects TRBV7-2 to TRBJ2-1, with D perhaps TRBD2 (6 bases). The V end lost 0 bases, the J end lost 2 bases, and 14 bases lay between the germline ends. Germline values: CDR1 SGHTA, CDR2 FQGNSA. This CDR3 comprises 17 residues. In DNA, the CDR3 is TGTGCCAGCAGCTTAGCCCCTCCAGCGGGCACCTACAATGAGCAGTTCTTC. Its protein is CASSLAPPAGTYNEQFF.

V usage is TRBV4-1 and J usage is TRBJ2-3, with D possibly being TRBD2 (6 bases). The CDR3 totals 15 residues. Trimming pared 3 bases from V and 5 bases from J, leaving 15 bases between. Germline CDR1 is MGHRA and CDR2 is YSYEKL. The CDR3 DNA sequence: TGCGCCAGCAGCCAGACTAGTGCCCGGGTAGATACGCAGTATTTT. This sequence encodes CASSQTSARVDTQYF.

V and J are TRBV2 and TRBJ1-1, with D possibly being TRBD1 (6 bases). The CDR3 covers 12 residues. Germline V gene data show CDR1 as SNHLY and CDR2 as FYNNEI. Trimming left V 6 bases short and J 6 bases short, with 11 bases between. The CDR3 spells CASSGQPSEAFF. The CDR3 DNA reads TGTGCCAGCAGCGGACAGCCTTCTGAAGCTTTCTTT.